Below, one T cell receptor beta chain is given with its context. The data derive from a study of blood T cell repertoires in COVID-19. This CDR3 comprises 16 residues. Germline CDR1 SGDLS, CDR2 YYNGEE. V lost 3 bases and J lost 5; bases outside the gene matches: 8. Produced via immunoSEQ multiplex PCR; TCRdb's table is partial and in-frame only. The table shows 220,000 or so clones, with approximately 85% occurring only once. The rearrangement links TRBV9 to TRBJ2-3; 11 bases map to TRBD2. This TCR was recovered from a woman older than 75 with COVID-19, enrolled during active disease. The material sequenced was peripheral blood. CDR3 loop: CASSGGSGGAKDTQYF. As DNA, the CDR3 is TGTGCCAGCAGCGGAGGTAGCGGGGGGGCAAAAGATACGCAGTATTTT.